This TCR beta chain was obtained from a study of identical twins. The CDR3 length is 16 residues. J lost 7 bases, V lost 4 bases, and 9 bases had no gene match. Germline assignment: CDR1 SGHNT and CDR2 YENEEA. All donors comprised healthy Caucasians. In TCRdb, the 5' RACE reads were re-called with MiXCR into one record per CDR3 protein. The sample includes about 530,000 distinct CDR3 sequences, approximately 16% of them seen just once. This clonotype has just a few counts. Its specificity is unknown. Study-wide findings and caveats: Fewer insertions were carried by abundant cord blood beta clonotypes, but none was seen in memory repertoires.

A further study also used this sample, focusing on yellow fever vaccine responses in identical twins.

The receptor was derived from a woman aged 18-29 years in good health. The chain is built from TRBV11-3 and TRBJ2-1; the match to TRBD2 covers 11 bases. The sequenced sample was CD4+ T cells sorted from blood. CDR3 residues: CASSSSLAGGLNEQFF. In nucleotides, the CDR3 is TGTGCCAGCAGCTCCTCCCTAGCGGGGGGATTGAATGAGCAGTTCTTC. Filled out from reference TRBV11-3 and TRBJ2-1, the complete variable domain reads EAGVVQSPRYKIIEKKQPVAFWCNPISGHNTLYWYLQNLGQGPELLIRYENEEAVDDSQLPKDRFSAERLKGVDSTLKIQPAELGDSAVYLCASSSSLAGGLNEQFFGPGTRLTVL.